A selection of T cell receptor beta chains follows, all from one sample in a study of T cell responses to AZD1222 COVID-19 vaccine. Produced via immunoSEQ multiplex PCR; TCRdb's table is partial and in-frame only. The data show about 190,000 clones, 90% to 95% seen once. Sequences were derived from peripheral blood, sampled on day 0 of AZD1222 vaccination. These TCRs come from an adult in good health. Each CDR3 is given with its conserved first and last residue. D genes are given only for firm matches. Clone sizes are given selectively: once, few, many, or a class where the clone is expanded.

NA	TRBV27	NA	13	TRBJ2-1	TGTGCCAGCAGTTTTGTAGGAGTTAATGAGCAGTTCTTC	CASSFVGVNEQFF
TRBD1	TRBV6-5	NA	13	TRBJ2-1	TGTGCCAGCAGTTACTCGAGGGGGCGGGAGCAGTTCTTC	CASSYSRGREQFF
NA	TRBV4-1	NA	15	TRBJ1-5	TGCGCCAGCAGCCAAGAGACGGGGGTAGGACAGCCCCAGCATTTT	CASSQETGVGQPQHF
NA	TRBV7-8	NA	15	TRBJ2-7	TGTGCCAGCAGCTTAATAAGGGACACAACCTACGAGCAGTACTTC	CASSLIRDTTYEQYF
TRBD2	TRBV15	NA	19	TRBJ2-1	TGTGCCACCAGCAGACTCCCCCGATGGGGAGGACCTTTTTCTAGCGGAACCTTCTTC	CATSRLPRWGGPFSSGTFF
NA	TRBV28	NA	14	TRBJ1-6	TGTGCCAGCAGTTTAGGGCAGGGGTATTCACCCCTCCACTTT	CASSLGQGYSPLHF
TRBD1	TRBV7-2	NA	17	TRBJ1-5	TGTGCCAGCAGCTGGACTTCCGGGACAGGGGGCAATCAGCCCCAGCATTTT	CASSWTSGTGGNQPQHF
NA	TRBV5-1	NA	14	TRBJ2-1	TGCGCCAGCAGTCTGAGAGGGATGAACAATGAGCAGTTCTTC	CASSLRGMNNEQFF
TRBD1	TRBV9	NA	16	TRBJ1-4	TGTGCCAGCAGCGTAGCTCCGGGACAGGGGGGCGAAAAACTGTTTTTT	CASSVAPGQGGEKLFF
TRBD2	TRBV7-6	NA	16	TRBJ2-2	TGTGCCAGCAGCTCGACTAGCGGCTTTGGAACCGGGGAGCTGTTTTTT	CASSSTSGFGTGELFF
TRBD2	TRBV6-2/TRBV6-3	NA	18	TRBJ2-1	TGTGCCAGCAGTTACCCAGGACTAGCGGGAGGGCGTAGGAATGAGCAGTTCTTC	CASSYPGLAGGRRNEQFF
NA	TRBV5-6	NA	16	TRBJ2-7	TGTGCCAGCAGCTTGGTTGACGTGGCCAGAGCCTACGAGCAGTACTTC	CASSLVDVARAYEQYF
NA	TRBV19	NA	16	TRBJ1-5	TGTGCCAGTAGTAAGAATCAAGAGGGAAGCAATCAGCCCCAGCATTTT	CASSKNQEGSNQPQHF
TRBD1	TRBV5-6	few	14	TRBJ1-2	TGTGCCAGCAGCTTGGGCGGGACAGTCTATGGCTACACCTTC	CASSLGGTVYGYTF
NA	TRBV25-1	NA	12	TRBJ1-1	TGTGCCAGCAGTCGGGGGAACACTGAAGCTTTCTTT	CASSRGNTEAFF
NA	TRBV28	NA	15	TRBJ1-5	TGTGCCAGCATTGAGGGGCAGAGGGGTAATCAGCCCCAGCATTTT	CASIEGQRGNQPQHF
TRBD1	TRBV28	NA	15	TRBJ2-1	TGTGCCAGCAGTTCCACAGGGGGCACGGACAATGAGCAGTTCTTC	CASSSTGGTDNEQFF
NA	TRBV11-2	NA	16	TRBJ1-6	TGTGCCAGCAGCCCATCAGCCGCGGGTGTAAATTCACCCCTCCACTTT	CASSPSAAGVNSPLHF
NA	TRBV5-1	NA	15	TRBJ2-1	TGCGCCAGCAGCTTGGACAGTAGCTCCTACAATGAGCAGTTCTTC	CASSLDSSSYNEQFF
NA	TRBV21-1	NA	16	TRBJ2-4	TGTGCCAGCAGCAAACGCCGGCCCGGGGGCAAAAACATTCAGTACTTC	CASSKRRPGGKNIQYF
NA	TRBV7-2	NA	15	TRBJ2-3	TGTGCCAGCAGCTTAAGGCGGGTTCGCACAGATACGCAGTATTTT	CASSLRRVRTDTQYF
TRBD1	TRBV27	NA	13	TRBJ1-1	TGTGCCAGCAGCCCGGGACAGGTAGCACAAGCTTTCTTT	CASSPGQVAQAFF
NA	TRBV12-3/TRBV12-4	NA	12	TRBJ2-3	TGTGCCAGCAGACTCAGCACAGATACGCAGTATTTT	CASRLSTDTQYF
TRBD1	TRBV6-1	once	18	TRBJ1-2	TGTGCCAGCAGTGAAGGTCCGGACAGGGGACCTCTCGGCTATGGCTACACCTTC	CASSEGPDRGPLGYGYTF
NA	TRBV27	NA	12	TRBJ2-2	TGTGCCAGCCTCGGGCTCCCCGGGGAGCTGTTTTTT	CASLGLPGELFF
NA	TRBV24-1	NA	13	TRBJ2-2	TGTGCCACCAGTGATTATTTGCTCAGGGAGCTGTTTTTT	CATSDYLLRELFF
NA	TRBV2	NA	14	TRBJ1-1	TGTGCCAGCAGTGTGATGCAAGGGAACACTGAAGCTTTCTTT	CASSVMQGNTEAFF
NA	TRBV19	NA	14	TRBJ1-2	TGTGCCAGTAGTATCCAGGGGACCAACTATGGCTACACCTTC	CASSIQGTNYGYTF
NA	TRBV3-1/TRBV3-2	NA	14	TRBJ1-6	TGTGCCAGCAGCCAGGGGGCTTATAATTCACCCCTCCACTTT	CASSQGAYNSPLHF
NA	TRBV6-5	NA	13	TRBJ1-4	TGTGCCAGCATGTCAGTTCTAAATGAAAAACTGTTTTTT	CASMSVLNEKLFF
TRBD1	TRBV6-5	NA	15	TRBJ2-1	TGTGCCAGCCTCGCGCGGACAGGGGGCTTCAATGAGCAGTTCTTC	CASLARTGGFNEQFF
NA	TRBV6-9	NA	17	TRBJ1-2	TGTGCCAGCAGCCCCTCAGCCCCCAGGGCAGGGGCGGGTGGCTACACCTTC	CASSPSAPRAGAGGYTF
NA	TRBV3-1/TRBV3-2	NA	17	TRBJ1-1	TGTGCCAGCAGCCAAGATCGGACACCCGTCATGAACACTGAAGCTTTCTTT	CASSQDRTPVMNTEAFF
TRBD1	TRBV5-1	NA	15	TRBJ2-7	TGCGCCAGCAGCTATCCGACAGGGGGTATCGACGAGCAGTACTTC	CASSYPTGGIDEQYF
NA	TRBV28	NA	13	TRBJ1-2	TGTGCCAGCAGTTTAGGTCGCAACTATGGCTACACCTTC	CASSLGRNYGYTF
TRBD2	TRBV6-2/TRBV6-3	NA	15	TRBJ2-7	TGTGCCAGCAGTTACTTGCAGCGGGGAGAGTACGAGCAGTACTTC	CASSYLQRGEYEQYF
TRBD1	TRBV2	NA	12	TRBJ1-5	TGTGCCAGCGGGGACAGGGATCAGCCCCAGCATTTT	CASGDRDQPQHF
NA	TRBV29-1	NA	14	TRBJ1-1	TGCAGCGTCATCGGACCTAGAATGAACACTGAAGCTTTCTTT	CSVIGPRMNTEAFF
TRBD1	TRBV19	NA	14	TRBJ2-7	TGTGCCAGTAGTATCCGGACAGGGGAGTACGAGCAGTACTTC	CASSIRTGEYEQYF
TRBD2	TRBV5-4	NA	17	TRBJ2-3	TGTGCCAGCAGCTTTACTAGCGGGTTAACTAGCACAGATACGCAGTATTTT	CASSFTSGLTSTDTQYF
NA	TRBV9	NA	14	TRBJ2-5	TGTGCCAGCAGCGTATGGACGGACGGGGAGACCCAGTACTTC	CASSVWTDGETQYF
TRBD1	TRBV19	NA	12	TRBJ1-2	TGTGCCAGTAGTAGACAGGGGTTTGGCTACACCTTC	CASSRQGFGYTF
NA	TRBV5-4	NA	13	TRBJ2-7	TGTGCCACCTCGGGGGAAAACTCCTACGAGCAGTACTTC	CATSGENSYEQYF
NA	TRBV6-5	NA	11	TRBJ1-5	TGTGCGGTGGACCTCAATCAGCCCCAGCATTTT	CAVDLNQPQHF
TRBD1	TRBV19	NA	15	TRBJ1-1	TGTGCCAGCAAGACAGGGGGCCCGGCGAACACTGAAGCTTTCTTT	CASKTGGPANTEAFF
TRBD1	TRBV9	NA	15	TRBJ1-1	TGTGCCAGCAGCGTAGGACAGGGGATGGGCACTGAAGCTTTCTTT	CASSVGQGMGTEAFF
TRBD1	TRBV19	NA	13	TRBJ2-7	TGTGCCAGTGGACAGGGGATATCCTACGAGCAGTACTTC	CASGQGISYEQYF
TRBD2	TRBV2	NA	13	TRBJ2-1	TGTGCCAGCAGAGAGGGAGGGCCTCATGAGCAGTTCTTC	CASREGGPHEQFF
TRBD1	TRBV10-3	NA	14	TRBJ1-6	TGTGCCATCAGTGAGAGGACAGGGGAATCACCCCTCCACTTT	CAISERTGESPLHF
NA	TRBV7-3	NA	13	TRBJ2-1	TGTGCCAGCAGCTTAGGCAGGACCAATGAGCAGTTCTTC	CASSLGRTNEQFF
TRBD1	TRBV19	NA	18	TRBJ2-2	TGTGCCAGTAGTGTAACGGGACAGGGCAGCGGCAAGACCGGGGAGCTGTTTTTT	CASSVTGQGSGKTGELFF
NA	TRBV19	NA	14	TRBJ1-1	TGTGCCAGTAGTATGAAGGGACTCCCGCTGTGGGCTTTCTTT	CASSMKGLPLWAFF
TRBD1	TRBV27	NA	16	TRBJ1-1	TGTGCCAGCAGTTTCAGACAGGGGGCAATGAACACTGAAGCTTTCTTT	CASSFRQGAMNTEAFF
NA	TRBV29-1	NA	15	TRBJ2-3	TGCAGCGTTGAAGATCGGGGAGGTGTGACAGATACGCAGTATTTT	CSVEDRGGVTDTQYF
TRBD2	TRBV29-1	NA	15	TRBJ2-3	TGCAGCGTTGTGGCTAGCGGGACTAGCACAGATACGCAGTATTTT	CSVVASGTSTDTQYF
TRBD2	TRBV18	few	17	TRBJ2-1	TGTGCCAGCTCACTGCGACGGGAGGGCCGGATTTCCAATGAGCAGTTCTTC	CASSLRREGRISNEQFF
NA	TRBV10-1	NA	14	TRBJ1-4	TGCGCCAGCAAATCGGTTGGAGGCCGGGAAAAACTGTTTTTT	CASKSVGGREKLFF